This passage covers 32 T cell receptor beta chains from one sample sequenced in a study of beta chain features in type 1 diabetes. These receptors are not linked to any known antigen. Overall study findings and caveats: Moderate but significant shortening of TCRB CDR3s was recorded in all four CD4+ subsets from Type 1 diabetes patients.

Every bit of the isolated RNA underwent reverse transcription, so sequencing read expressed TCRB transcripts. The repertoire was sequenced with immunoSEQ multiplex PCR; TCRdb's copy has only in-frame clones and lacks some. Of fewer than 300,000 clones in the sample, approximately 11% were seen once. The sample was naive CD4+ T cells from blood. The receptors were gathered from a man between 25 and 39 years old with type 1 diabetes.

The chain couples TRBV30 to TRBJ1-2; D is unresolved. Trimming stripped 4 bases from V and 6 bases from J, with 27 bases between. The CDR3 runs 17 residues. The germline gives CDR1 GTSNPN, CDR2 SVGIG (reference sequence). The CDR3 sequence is CAWTSLGSPGGFDGYTF. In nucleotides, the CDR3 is TGTGCCTGGACCTCCCTGGGGAGCCCGGGAGGGTTTGATGGCTACACCTTC.

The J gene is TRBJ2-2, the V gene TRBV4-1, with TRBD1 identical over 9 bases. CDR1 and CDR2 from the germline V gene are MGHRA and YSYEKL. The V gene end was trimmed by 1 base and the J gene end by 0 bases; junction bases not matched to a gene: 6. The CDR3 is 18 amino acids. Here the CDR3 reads CASSQGGRQGANTGELFF. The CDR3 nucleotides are TGCGCCAGCAGCCAAGGTGGTCGACAGGGGGCGAACACCGGGGAGCTGTTTTTT.

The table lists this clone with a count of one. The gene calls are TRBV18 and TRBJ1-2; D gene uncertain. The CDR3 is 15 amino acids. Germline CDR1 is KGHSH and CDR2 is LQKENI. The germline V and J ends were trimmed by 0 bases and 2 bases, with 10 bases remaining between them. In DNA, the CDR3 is TGTGCCAGCTCACCACCGTCGGCGGGGAACTATGGCTACACCTTC. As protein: CASSPPSAGNYGYTF.

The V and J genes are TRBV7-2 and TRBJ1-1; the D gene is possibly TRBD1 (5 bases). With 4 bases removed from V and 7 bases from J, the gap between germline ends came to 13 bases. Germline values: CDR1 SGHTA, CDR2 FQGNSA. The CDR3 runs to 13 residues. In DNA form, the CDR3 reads TGTGCCAGCAGCTCTACAGGTAGCCTTGAAGCTTTCTTT. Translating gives CASSSTGSLEAFF. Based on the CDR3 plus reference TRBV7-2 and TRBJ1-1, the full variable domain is GAGVSQSPSNKVTEKGKDVELRCDPISGHTALYWYRQSLGQGLEFLIYFQGNSAPDKSGLPSDRFSAERTGGSVSTLTIQRTQQEDSAVYLCASSSTGSLEAFFGQGTRLTVV.

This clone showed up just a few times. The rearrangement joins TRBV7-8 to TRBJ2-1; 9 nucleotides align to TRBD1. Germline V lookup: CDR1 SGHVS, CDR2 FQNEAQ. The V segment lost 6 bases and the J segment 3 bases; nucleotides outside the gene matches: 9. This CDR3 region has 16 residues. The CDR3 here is CASRDQDRGYYNEQFF. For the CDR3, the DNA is TGTGCCAGCAGGGATCAGGACAGGGGCTACTACAATGAGCAGTTCTTC.

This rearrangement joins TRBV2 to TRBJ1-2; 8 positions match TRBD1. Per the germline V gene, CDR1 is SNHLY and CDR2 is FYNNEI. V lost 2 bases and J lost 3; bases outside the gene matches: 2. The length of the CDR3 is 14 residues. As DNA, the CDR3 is TGTGCCAGCAGTGAACAGGGGGCGGACTATGGCTACACCTTC. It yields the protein CASSEQGADYGYTF.

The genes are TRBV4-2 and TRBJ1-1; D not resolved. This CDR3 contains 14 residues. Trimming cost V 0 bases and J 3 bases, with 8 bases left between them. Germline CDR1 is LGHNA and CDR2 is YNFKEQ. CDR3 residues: CASSQDLPYTEAFF. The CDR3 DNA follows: TGTGCCAGCAGCCAAGACCTCCCGTACACTGAAGCTTTCTTT.

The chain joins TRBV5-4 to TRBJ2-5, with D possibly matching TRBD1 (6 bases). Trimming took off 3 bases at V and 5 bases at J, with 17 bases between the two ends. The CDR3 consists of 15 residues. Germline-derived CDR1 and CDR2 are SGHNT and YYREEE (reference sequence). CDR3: CASSSRRDTSETQYF. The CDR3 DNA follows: TGTGCCAGCAGCTCGAGACGGGACACCTCCGAGACCCAGTACTTC.

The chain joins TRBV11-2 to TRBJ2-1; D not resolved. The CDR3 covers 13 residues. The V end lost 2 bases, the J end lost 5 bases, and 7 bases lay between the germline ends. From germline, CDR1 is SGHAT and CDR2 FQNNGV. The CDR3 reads CASSLNRDNEQFF. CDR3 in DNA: TGTGCCAGCAGCTTAAACAGAGACAATGAGCAGTTCTTC.

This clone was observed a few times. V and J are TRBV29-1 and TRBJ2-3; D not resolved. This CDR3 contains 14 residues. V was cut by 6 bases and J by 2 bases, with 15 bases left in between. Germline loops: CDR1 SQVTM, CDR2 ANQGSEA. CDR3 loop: CSVNQVYLTDTQYF. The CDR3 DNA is TGCAGCGTGAACCAGGTCTATCTCACAGATACGCAGTATTTT.

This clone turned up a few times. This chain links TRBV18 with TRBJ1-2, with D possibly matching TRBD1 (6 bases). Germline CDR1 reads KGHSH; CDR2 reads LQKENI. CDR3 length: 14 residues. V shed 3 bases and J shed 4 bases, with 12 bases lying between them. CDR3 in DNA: TGTGCCAGCTCACCTACGGACAGCCTCTATGGCTACACCTTC. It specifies CASSPTDSLYGYTF.

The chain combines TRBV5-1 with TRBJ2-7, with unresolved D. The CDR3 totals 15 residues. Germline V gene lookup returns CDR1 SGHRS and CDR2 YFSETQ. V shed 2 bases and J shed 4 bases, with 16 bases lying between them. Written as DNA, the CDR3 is TGCGCCAGCAGCTTAATTGGTGAGTCCGCGTACGAGCAGTACTTC. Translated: CASSLIGESAYEQYF.

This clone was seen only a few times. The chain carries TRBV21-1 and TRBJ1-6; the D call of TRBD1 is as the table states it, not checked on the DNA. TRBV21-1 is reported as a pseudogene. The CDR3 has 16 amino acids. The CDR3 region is CASSKTTEEYNSPLHF. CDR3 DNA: TGTGCCAGCAGCAAAACGACAGAGGAGTACAATTCACCCCTCCACTTT.

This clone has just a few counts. This CDR3 reads CASSTQGAMNEQFF. The CDR3 DNA sequence: TGCGCCAGCAGCACCCAGGGGGCTATGAATGAGCAGTTCTTC. The chain couples TRBV5-1 to TRBJ2-1; 8 positions agree with TRBD1. V dropped 4 bases and J dropped 7; count of bases not matched to a gene: 7. The CDR3 runs to 14 residues. Per the germline V gene, CDR1 is SGHRS and CDR2 is YFSETQ.

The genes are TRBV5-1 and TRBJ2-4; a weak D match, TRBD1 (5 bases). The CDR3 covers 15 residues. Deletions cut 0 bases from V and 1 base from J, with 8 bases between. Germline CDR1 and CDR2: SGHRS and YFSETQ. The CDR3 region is CASSLGHRAKNIQYF. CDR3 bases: TGCGCCAGCAGCTTGGGCCACAGGGCCAAAAACATTCAGTACTTC.

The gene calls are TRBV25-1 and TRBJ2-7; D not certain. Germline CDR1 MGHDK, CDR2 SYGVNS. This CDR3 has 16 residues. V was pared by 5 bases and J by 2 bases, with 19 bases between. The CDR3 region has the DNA TGTGCCAGCAGTTCCGGAGAAGCGCCACTTACCTACGAGCAGTACTTC. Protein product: CASSSGEAPLTYEQYF.

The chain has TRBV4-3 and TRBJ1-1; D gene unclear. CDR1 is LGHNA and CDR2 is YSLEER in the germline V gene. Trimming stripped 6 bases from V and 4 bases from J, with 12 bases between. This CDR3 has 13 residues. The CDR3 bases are TGCGCCAGCAGATCCATTGCGGGCACTGAAGCTTTCTTT. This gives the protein CASRSIAGTEAFF.

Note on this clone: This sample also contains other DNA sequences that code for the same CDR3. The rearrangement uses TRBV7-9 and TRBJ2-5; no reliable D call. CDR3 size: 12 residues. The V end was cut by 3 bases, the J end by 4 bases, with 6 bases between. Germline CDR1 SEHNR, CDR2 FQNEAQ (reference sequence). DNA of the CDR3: TGTGCCAGCAGCTTGTCGAGAGAGACCCAGTACTTC. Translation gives CASSLSRETQYF. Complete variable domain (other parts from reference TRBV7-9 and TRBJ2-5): DTGVSQNPRHKITKRGQNVTFRCDPISEHNRLYWYRQTLGQGPEFLTYFQNEAQLEKSRLLSDRFSAERPKGSFSTLEIQRTEQGDSAMYLCASSLSRETQYFGPGTRLLVL.

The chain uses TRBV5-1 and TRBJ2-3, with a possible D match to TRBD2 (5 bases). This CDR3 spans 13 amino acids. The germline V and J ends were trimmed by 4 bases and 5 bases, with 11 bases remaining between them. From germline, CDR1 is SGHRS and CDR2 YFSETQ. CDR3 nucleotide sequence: TGCGCCAGCAGCCCCCCCGGGGTAGATACGCAGTATTTT. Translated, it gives CASSPPGVDTQYF.

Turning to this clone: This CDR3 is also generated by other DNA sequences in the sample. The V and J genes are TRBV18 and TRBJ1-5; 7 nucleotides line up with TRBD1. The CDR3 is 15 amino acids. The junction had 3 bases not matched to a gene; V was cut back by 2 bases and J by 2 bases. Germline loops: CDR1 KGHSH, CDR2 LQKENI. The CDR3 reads CASSPVGQGNQPQHF. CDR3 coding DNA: TGTGCCAGCTCACCAGTCGGACAGGGCAATCAGCCCCAGCATTTT.

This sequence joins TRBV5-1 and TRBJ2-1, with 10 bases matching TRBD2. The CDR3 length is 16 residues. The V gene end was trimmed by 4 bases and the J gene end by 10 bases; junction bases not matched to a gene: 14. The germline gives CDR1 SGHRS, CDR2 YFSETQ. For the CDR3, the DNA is TGCGCCAGCAGCCCTCCAGCCCAGGTAGCGGGGGGAGAGCAGTTCTTC. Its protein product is CASSPPAQVAGGEQFF.

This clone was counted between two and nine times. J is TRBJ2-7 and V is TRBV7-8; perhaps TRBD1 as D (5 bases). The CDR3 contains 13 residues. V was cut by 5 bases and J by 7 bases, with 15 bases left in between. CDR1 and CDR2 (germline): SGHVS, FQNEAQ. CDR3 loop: CASSRRTPREQYF. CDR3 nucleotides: TGTGCCAGCAGCCGAAGGACACCGCGGGAGCAGTACTTC. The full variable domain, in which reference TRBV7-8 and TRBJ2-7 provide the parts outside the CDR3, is GAGVSQSPRYKVAKRGQDVALRCDPISGHVSLFWYQQALGQGPEFLTYFQNEAQLDKSGLPSDRFFAERPEGSVSTLKIQRTQQEDSAVYLCASSRRTPREQYFGPGTRLTVT.

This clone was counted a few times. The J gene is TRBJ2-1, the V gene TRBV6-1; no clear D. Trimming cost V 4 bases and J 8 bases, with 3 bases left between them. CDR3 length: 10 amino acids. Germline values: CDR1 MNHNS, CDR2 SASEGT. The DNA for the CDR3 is TGTGCCAGCAGTGTCTATGAGCAGTTCTTC. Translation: CASSVYEQFF.

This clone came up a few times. The CDR3 DNA reads TGTGCCAGCAGTGAACAGGGTCCTGGAAACACCATATATTTT. It is translated as CASSEQGPGNTIYF. This chain uses TRBV25-1 with TRBJ1-3, with D possibly TRBD1 on 5 matching bases. The germline V gene has CDR1 MGHDK and CDR2 SYGVNS. Trimming removed 2 bases at V and 2 bases at J, with 7 bases between. The CDR3 length is 14 residues. Using reference TRBV25-1 and TRBJ1-3 for the parts outside the CDR3, the full variable domain is EADIYQTPRYLVIGTGKKITLECSQTMGHDKMYWYQQDPGMELHLIHYSYGVNSTEKGDLSSESTVSRIRTEHFPLTLESARPSHTSQYLCASSEQGPGNTIYFGEGSWLTVV.

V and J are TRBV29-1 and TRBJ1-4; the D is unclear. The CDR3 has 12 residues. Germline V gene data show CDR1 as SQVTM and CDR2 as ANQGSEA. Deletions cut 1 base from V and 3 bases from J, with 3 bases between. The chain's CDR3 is CSVEGPNEKLFF. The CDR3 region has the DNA TGCAGCGTTGAAGGGCCTAATGAAAAACTGTTTTTT.

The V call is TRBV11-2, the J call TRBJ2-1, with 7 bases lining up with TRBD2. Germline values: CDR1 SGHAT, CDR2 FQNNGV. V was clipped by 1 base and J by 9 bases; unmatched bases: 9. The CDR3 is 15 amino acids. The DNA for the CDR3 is TGTGCCAGCAGCTTAGCGCGAAATCAGCGGGGTGAGCAGTTCTTC. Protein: CASSLARNQRGEQFF. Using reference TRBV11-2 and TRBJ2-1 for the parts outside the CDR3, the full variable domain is EAGVAQSPRYKIIEKRQSVAFWCNPISGHATLYWYQQILGQGPKLLIQFQNNGVVDDSQLPKDRFSAERLKGVDSTLKIQPAKLEDSAVYLCASSLARNQRGEQFFGPGTRLTVL.

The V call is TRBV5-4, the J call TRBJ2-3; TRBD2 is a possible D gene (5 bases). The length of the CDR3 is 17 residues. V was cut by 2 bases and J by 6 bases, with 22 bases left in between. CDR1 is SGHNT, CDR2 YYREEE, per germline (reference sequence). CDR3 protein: CASSLALSSRSGDTQYF. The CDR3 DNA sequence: TGTGCCAGCAGCTTAGCGTTGAGCTCCCGGTCGGGGGATACGCAGTATTTT. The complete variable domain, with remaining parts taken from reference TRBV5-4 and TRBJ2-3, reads ETGVTQSPTHLIKTRGQQVTLRCSSQSGHNTVSWYQQALGQGPQFIFQYYREEENGRGNFPPRFSGLQFPNYSSELNVNALELDDSALYLCASSLALSSRSGDTQYFGPGTRLTVL.

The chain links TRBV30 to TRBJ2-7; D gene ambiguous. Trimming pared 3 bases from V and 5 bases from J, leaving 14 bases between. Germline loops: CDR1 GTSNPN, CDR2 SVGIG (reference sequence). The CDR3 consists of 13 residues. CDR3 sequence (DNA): TGTGCCTGGAGGCCGGGTCCCGTCAACGAGCAGTACTTC. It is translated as CAWRPGPVNEQYF. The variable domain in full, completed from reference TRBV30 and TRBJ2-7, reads SQTIHQWPATLVQPVGSPLSLECTVEGTSNPNLYWYRQAAGRGLQLLFYSVGIGQISSEVPQNLSASRPQDRQFILSSKKLLLSDSGFYLCAWRPGPVNEQYFGPGTRLTVT.

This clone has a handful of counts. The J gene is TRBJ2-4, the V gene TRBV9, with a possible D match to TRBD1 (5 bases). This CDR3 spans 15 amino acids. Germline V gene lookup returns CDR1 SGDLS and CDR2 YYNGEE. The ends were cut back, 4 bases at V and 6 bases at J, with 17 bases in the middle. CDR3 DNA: TGTGCCAGCAGCATCGACAGTAAGCCAGGAAACATTCAGTACTTC. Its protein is CASSIDSKPGNIQYF.

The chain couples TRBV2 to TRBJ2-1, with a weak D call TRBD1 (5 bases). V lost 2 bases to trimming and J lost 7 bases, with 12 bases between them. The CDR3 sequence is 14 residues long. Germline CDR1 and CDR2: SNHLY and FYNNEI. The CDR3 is CASSEIFRGNEQFF. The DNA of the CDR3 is TGTGCCAGCAGTGAAATTTTTAGGGGAAATGAGCAGTTCTTC.

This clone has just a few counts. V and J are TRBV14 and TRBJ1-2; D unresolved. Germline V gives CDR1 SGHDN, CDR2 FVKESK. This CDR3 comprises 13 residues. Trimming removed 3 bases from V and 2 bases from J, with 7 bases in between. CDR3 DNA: TGTGCCAGCAGCCAGCAACGGAACTATGGCTACACCTTC. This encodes CASSQQRNYGYTF.

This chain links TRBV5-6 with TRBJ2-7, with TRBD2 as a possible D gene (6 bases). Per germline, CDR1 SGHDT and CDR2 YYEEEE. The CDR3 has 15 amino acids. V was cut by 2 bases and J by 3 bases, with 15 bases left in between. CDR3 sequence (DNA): TGTGCCAGCAGCTTTTGGAGGGATGAGAACTACGAGCAGTACTTC. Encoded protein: CASSFWRDENYEQYF. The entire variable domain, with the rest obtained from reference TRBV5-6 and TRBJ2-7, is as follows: DAGVTQSPTHLIKTRGQQVTLRCSPKSGHDTVSWYQQALGQGPQFIFQYYEEEERQRGNFPDRFSGHQFPNYSSELNVNALLLGDSALYLCASSFWRDENYEQYFGPGTRLTVT.